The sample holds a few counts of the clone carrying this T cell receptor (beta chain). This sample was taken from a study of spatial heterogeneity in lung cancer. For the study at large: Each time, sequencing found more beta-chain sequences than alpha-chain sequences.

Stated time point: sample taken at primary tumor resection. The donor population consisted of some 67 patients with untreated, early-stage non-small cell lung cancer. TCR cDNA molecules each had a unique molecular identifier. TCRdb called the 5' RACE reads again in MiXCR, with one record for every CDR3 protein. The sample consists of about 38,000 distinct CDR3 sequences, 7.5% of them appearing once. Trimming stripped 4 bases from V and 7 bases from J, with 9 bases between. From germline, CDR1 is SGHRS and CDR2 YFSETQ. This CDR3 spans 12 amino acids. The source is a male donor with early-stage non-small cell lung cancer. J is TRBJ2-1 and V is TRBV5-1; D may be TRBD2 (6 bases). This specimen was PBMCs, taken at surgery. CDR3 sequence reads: CASSEGLNEQFF. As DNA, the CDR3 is TGCGCCAGCAGCGAGGGACTGAATGAGCAGTTCTTC.